The rows below give T cell receptor beta chains drawn from one sample of a study of blood T cell repertoires in COVID-19. TCRdb's table, derived via immunoSEQ multiplex PCR, lists solely in-frame clones and lacks some. The table includes around 190,000 clones, about 85% detected once. Sample: peripheral blood. The receptors were gathered from a man under 40 with acute or convalescent COVID-19. The CDR3 runs from the conserved cysteine through the conserved F or W. A D gene is named only where the DNA matches it firmly. Size values are once, few and many counts, or a class for expanded clones, and some rows have none.

CDR3 length,J gene,V gene,clone size,D gene,CDR3 DNA,CDR3 protein
16,TRBJ2-1,TRBV3-1/TRBV3-2,.,TRBD2,TGTGCCAGCAGCCAAGCGGGACTAGCGAATAGGGATGAGCAGTTCTTC,CASSQAGLANRDEQFF
16,TRBJ2-1,TRBV5-1,.,TRBD2,TGCGCCAGCAGCTTGGATCGGGGGGTAACCTACAATGAGCAGTTCTTC,CASSLDRGVTYNEQFF
15,TRBJ1-2,TRBV7-9,.,TRBD1,TGTGCCAGCAGCTCAACCATGGGACAGGATTATGGCTACACCTTC,CASSSTMGQDYGYTF
17,TRBJ2-5,TRBV19,once,.,TGTGCCAGTAGTATGGCAGGGGTGGGGGCAATTCAAGAGACCCAGTACTTC,CASSMAGVGAIQETQYF
12,TRBJ1-1,TRBV10-2,.,.,TGCGCCAGCAGTGAGTTGGTACAGGGAGCTTTCTTT,CASSELVQGAFF
12,TRBJ1-5,TRBV2,.,.,TGTGCCAGCAGTGAAACACTAAGCTCGGAGCATTTT,CASSETLSSEHF
14,TRBJ2-2,TRBV14,.,.,TGTGCCAGCAGCCAAGATCAGGTTACCGGGGAGCTGTTTTTT,CASSQDQVTGELFF
13,TRBJ1-3,TRBV11-2,.,.,TGTGCCAGCAGCTTAGCAGGTGGAAACACCATATATTTT,CASSLAGGNTIYF
13,TRBJ1-1,TRBV5-1,.,.,TGCGCCAGCAGCTTGGCAGGGCAGACTGAAGCTTTCTTT,CASSLAGQTEAFF
14,TRBJ1-5,TRBV3-1/TRBV3-2,.,TRBD1,TGTGCCAGCAGCCGAGACAGGGCATCCCCGCCCCAGCATTTT,CASSRDRASPPQHF
12,TRBJ2-7,TRBV18,.,.,TGTGCCAGCTCAAACAGAAACTACGAGCAGTACTTC,CASSNRNYEQYF
15,TRBJ1-5,TRBV6-5,.,.,TGTGCCAGCAAAGACAGCGGAGGGCCGAGTCAGCCCCAGCATTTT,CASKDSGGPSQPQHF
14,TRBJ1-1,TRBV3-1/TRBV3-2,.,TRBD1,TGTGCCAGCAGCCTGGACAGGGGAATCACTGAAGCTTTCTTT,CASSLDRGITEAFF
17,TRBJ1-2,TRBV4-1,few,TRBD1,TGCGCCAGCAGCGACCCCGGGACAGGGACAGCTAACTATGGCTACACCTTC,CASSDPGTGTANYGYTF
16,TRBJ1-2,TRBV6-1,.,.,TGTGCCAGCAGTGAAGCCCACCCCGGTTCAGGCTATGGCTACACCTTC,CASSEAHPGSGYGYTF
14,TRBJ2-7,TRBV5-6,.,.,TGTGCCAGCAGAGTACAGGGTACTGGTGATGAGCAGTACTTC,CASRVQGTGDEQYF
16,TRBJ2-2,TRBV5-8,.,.,TGTGCCAGCAGTCCAGCGCGGGGCACGAACACCGGGGAGCTGTTTTTT,CASSPARGTNTGELFF
16,TRBJ1-4,TRBV28,.,.,TGTGCCAGCAGCAGATCGTCGGGCAGGGTTTACGAAAAACTGTTTTTT,CASSRSSGRVYEKLFF
12,TRBJ1-4,TRBV19,few,.,TGTGCCAGTAGTCCCCCCCTTGAAAAACTGTTTTTT,CASSPPLEKLFF
14,TRBJ1-2,TRBV7-9,.,.,TGTGCCAGCAGCTTAGAGGGGCGGAACTATGGCTACACCTTC,CASSLEGRNYGYTF
14,TRBJ2-2,TRBV5-1,.,.,TGCGCCAGCAGCTTATTAGCGAACACCGGGGAGCTGTTTTTT,CASSLLANTGELFF
15,TRBJ1-5,TRBV5-1,.,.,TGCGCCAGCAGCGCCCTCGGTGGTGGCAATCAGCCCCAGCATTTT,CASSALGGGNQPQHF
15,TRBJ2-1,TRBV18,.,TRBD1,TGTGCCAGCTCATCCCCTGCCCCAGGGGGCAATGAGCAGTTCTTC,CASSSPAPGGNEQFF
14,TRBJ1-6,TRBV3-1/TRBV3-2,.,.,TGTGCCAGCAGCCAAGTGTCTCGTAGCTTCACCCTCCACTTT,CASSQVSRSFTLHF
16,TRBJ2-1,TRBV11-3,.,TRBD2,TGTGCCAGCAGCTTGCTAGCGGGATCGGGGAATGGTGAGCAGTTCTTC,CASSLLAGSGNGEQFF
13,TRBJ2-2,TRBV7-9,.,TRBD2,TGTGCCTCCGGGACTAGCATTACCGGGGAGCTGTTTTTT,CASGTSITGELFF
15,TRBJ2-1,TRBV25-1,.,.,TGTGCCAGCAGTACTGAGGAGCAGTTCTACAATGAGCAGTTCTTC,CASSTEEQFYNEQFF
16,TRBJ1-2,TRBV11-2,.,.,TGTGCCAGCAGCTCAAGACCTTCTAACGTTAAACTAAGCTACACCTTC,CASSSRPSNVKLSYTF
15,TRBJ1-1,TRBV7-9,.,.,TGTGCCAGCAGCACCCGGGACAAACTGAACACTGAAGCTTTCTTT,CASSTRDKLNTEAFF
13,TRBJ1-5,TRBV5-5,once,TRBD1,TGTGCCAGCAGCTTAGACAGGGAGCAGCCCCAGCATTTT,CASSLDREQPQHF
14,TRBJ1-4,TRBV5-1,.,TRBD1,TGCGCCAGCAGCGGGGGGACAGCGGCGGAAAAACTGTTTTTT,CASSGGTAAEKLFF
17,TRBJ2-5,TRBV7-9,.,TRBD2,TGTGCCAGCAGCTTACACCAACTAGCGGGGGGGCAGGAGACCCAGTACTTC,CASSLHQLAGGQETQYF
14,TRBJ1-1,TRBV28,.,TRBD1,TGTGCCAGCAGTCTCGACAGGGTAGGGACTGAAGCTTTCTTT,CASSLDRVGTEAFF
15,TRBJ1-6,TRBV7-8,few,.,TGTGCCAGCAGCTTCTTACCCCAAGGGGATTCACCCCTCCACTTT,CASSFLPQGDSPLHF
15,TRBJ2-1,TRBV7-9,.,.,TGTGCCAGCAGCTTAGTGGCAGGGGTGTTTTCTGAGCAGTTCTTC,CASSLVAGVFSEQFF
15,TRBJ1-5,TRBV4-1,once,.,TGCGCCAGCAGTCGGATAGGGGGAAACAATCAGCCCCAGCATTTT,CASSRIGGNNQPQHF
18,TRBJ2-7,TRBV27,.,TRBD2,TGTGCCAGCAGTTTATCTACCCCCAGCGGGAGAGGGGGGTACGAGCAGTACTTC,CASSLSTPSGRGGYEQYF
12,TRBJ2-7,TRBV18,.,.,TGTGCCAGCTCACCCGGACTCAACGAGCAGTACTTC,CASSPGLNEQYF
14,TRBJ1-2,TRBV6-1,.,.,TGTGCCAGCAGTGAATTTGGTTACTCAAATGGCTACACCTTC,CASSEFGYSNGYTF
17,TRBJ2-1,TRBV7-9,.,TRBD2,TGTGCCAGCAGCTTAGGTCTAGCGGGGAGCTCCTACAATGAGCAGTTCTTC,CASSLGLAGSSYNEQFF
13,TRBJ2-2,TRBV2,.,.,TGTGCCAGCAATTTGGGGGCAGTCGGGGAGCTGTTTTTT,CASNLGAVGELFF
14,TRBJ1-4,TRBV6-1,.,.,TGTGCCAGCAGTGAACAACCGACTGCTGAAAAACTGTTTTTT,CASSEQPTAEKLFF
15,TRBJ1-1,TRBV5-1,.,.,TGCGCCAGCAGCCCCAACGCCGGGGAGAACACTGAAGCTTTCTTT,CASSPNAGENTEAFF
11,TRBJ2-5,TRBV19,.,.,TGTGCCAGTAGTTACGGGGAGACCCAGTACTTC,CASSYGETQYF
13,TRBJ1-2,TRBV6-5,.,.,TGTGCCAGCAGTTATTCGGGGGGCGGTGGCTACACCTTC,CASSYSGGGGYTF
15,TRBJ2-1,TRBV7-7,.,.,TGTGCTAGCAGCTTAAGGGAGAGCTCCTACAATGAGCAGTTCTTC,CASSLRESSYNEQFF
16,TRBJ1-4,TRBV11-2,.,.,TGTGCCAGCAGCCCCACCACAGGGTCGACTAATGAAAAACTGTTTTTT,CASSPTTGSTNEKLFF
12,TRBJ1-1,TRBV28,.,TRBD1,TGTGCCAGCCATGACAGGGTCGGAGAAGCTTTCTTT,CASHDRVGEAFF
12,TRBJ2-5,TRBV3-1/TRBV3-2,.,.,TGTGCCAGCAGCCGGGGAGAAGGTGCCCAGTACTTC,CASSRGEGAQYF
14,TRBJ1-5,TRBV28,.,TRBD1,TGTGCCAGCAGGATAACAGGGGGCGTCCAGCCCCAGCATTTT,CASRITGGVQPQHF
15,TRBJ2-7,TRBV28,.,TRBD1,TGTGCCAGCAGCCCTGTCGGGACAGGGTATGACGAGCAGTACTTC,CASSPVGTGYDEQYF
14,TRBJ1-1,TRBV19,.,TRBD1,TGTGCCAGTAGTTTTCGCATCAGGGGGTCTGAAGCTTTCTTT,CASSFRIRGSEAFF
16,TRBJ2-3,TRBV5-1,.,.,TGCGCCAGCAGCTTGGCCACGGGGGACGGCACAGATACGCAGTATTTT,CASSLATGDGTDTQYF
15,TRBJ1-1,TRBV18,.,.,TGTGCCAGCTCACCTACCACCTCCGGGGGCACTGAAGCTTTCTTT,CASSPTTSGGTEAFF
13,TRBJ1-2,TRBV12-3/TRBV12-4,.,.,TGTGCCAGCAGTTCAATGGAGGGCTATGGCTACACCTTC,CASSSMEGYGYTF